The rows below give T cell receptor beta chains drawn from one sample of a study of blood T cell repertoires in COVID-19. Method: immunoSEQ multiplex PCR; TCRdb's copy keeps in-frame clones and lacks some. The sample has some 48,000 clones; around 86% are singletons. The sequenced sample consisted of peripheral blood. Receptors originate from a human donor in a cohort sampled during active COVID-19. CDR3s leave out the opening cysteine and the closing phenylalanine or tryptophan. The D gene is left open where the match is weak.

V	D	J	CDR3
TRBV4-1	-	TRBJ2-3	ASSQVTSSTSGTDTQY
TRBV2	TRBD2	TRBJ2-3	ASSEERGGLDTQY
TRBV5-8	TRBD1	TRBJ1-2	ASSFNRGYFRYGYT
TRBV4-1	-	TRBJ1-4	ASSFRTDLATNEKLF
TRBV9	-	TRBJ2-5	ASSLGGQETQY
TRBV29-1	TRBD2	TRBJ2-7	SVGLAGFLEQY
TRBV10-3	TRBD1	TRBJ2-7	AISDGTGHEQY
TRBV9	-	TRBJ1-5	ASSVGASSNQPQH
TRBV29-1	-	TRBJ1-2	SVEDHSGYGYT
TRBV6-2/TRBV6-3	-	TRBJ2-2	ASSYHVRVPFTGELF
TRBV4-1	TRBD1	TRBJ1-5	ASTTTRQGDQPQH